The present T cell receptor beta chain was sequenced within a study of PD-L1 blockade in urothelial cancer. Study context: Male sex and bladder-origin urothelial cancer were recorded for about 90% of the roughly 30 patients. Chemotherapy regimens numbering 0 to 3 had been given to patients. Analyses used blood from 3 weeks (second dose) and 6 weeks after treatment start. Notes on the study in general: Clones that were tumor-associated expanded more in the blood of durable-benefit patients at 3 weeks.

Repertoires were generated with immunoSEQ multiplex PCR, while TCRdb's copy carries only in-frame clones and drops some. The sample has 24,000 or so clones, 70% to 90% seen once. Worth noting for this clone: Its antigen remains unidentified.

CDR3 length: 14 amino acids. V lost 5 bases to trimming and J lost 0 bases, with 8 bases between them. Germline V gene sequence: CDR1 SGHAT, CDR2 FQNNGV. Specimen: PBMCs, collected around atezolizumab (anti-PD-L1) treatment. The V gene is TRBV11-2, the J gene TRBJ1-3, with a tentative D call TRBD1 (5 bases). The source is a man aged 45-65 years with urothelial cancer. The CDR3 region has the DNA TGTGCCAGCAGCGGCAGGGTCTCTGGAAACACCATATATTTT. Its translation is CASSGRVSGNTIYF. Based on the CDR3 plus reference TRBV11-2 and TRBJ1-3, the full variable domain is EAGVAQSPRYKIIEKRQSVAFWCNPISGHATLYWYQQILGQGPKLLIQFQNNGVVDDSQLPKDRFSAERLKGVDSTLKIQPAKLEDSAVYLCASSGRVSGNTIYFGEGSWLTVV.